Given below is one T cell receptor beta chain in context. What it binds is unknown. The sample belongs to a study of T-cell memory formation after mild COVID-19. Study overall: Clusters of TCRs were largely donor specific. Overall study findings and caveats: Clones shrinking between day 15 and 85 showed a balanced CD4/CD8 split, and those that grew later tilted toward CD4+. Mainly CM and EM harbored the contracting CD4+ clones; mainly EMRA harbored the CD8+ ones.

5'RACE with constant-segment primers yielded barcoded, UMI-tagged TCR alpha and TCR beta cDNA libraries. MiXCR, run by TCRdb on the 5' RACE reads, gives a single entry per CDR3 protein. The profile shows approximately 250,000 distinct CDR3 sequences, less than 20% of them singletons. What was sequenced was PBMCs or a T cell subset sorted from them (not recorded which). This TCR was sampled from an adult woman who had mild COVID-19 (a few samples of this study predate the infection). Cell type and time point are not known.

The CDR3, as DNA: TGTGCCAGCAGCTTGCAGCGGAGCTCCTACAATGAGCAGTTCTTC. It translates to CASSLQRSSYNEQFF. This sequence joins TRBV5-6 and TRBJ2-1; maybe TRBD2 (5 bases). The CDR3 totals 15 residues. Germline V gene sequence: CDR1 SGHDT, CDR2 YYEEEE. V lost 1 base and J 0 bases, leaving 8 bases between the germline ends.